Following are 12 T cell receptor beta chains from one sample sequenced in a study of blood T cell repertoires in COVID-19. The assay was immunoSEQ multiplex PCR, and TCRdb's table has in-frame clones only and misses some. The data show approximately 230,000 clones, with about four fifths seen just once and more than 7% held by the top ten. The sample consisted of peripheral blood. The receptors shown here come from an elderly man with acute or convalescent COVID-19.

V and J are TRBV3-1 (or the pseudogene TRBV3-2) and TRBJ2-3; the match to TRBD2 covers 10 bases. Looked up from germline, CDR1 is LGHDT and CDR2 is YNNKEL (reference sequence). This CDR3 contains 16 residues. J was trimmed by 2 bases and V by 4 bases; bases with no gene match: 6. The CDR3 DNA reads TGTGCCAGCAGCCCCTTAGCGGGGGGTAACACAGATACGCAGTATTTT. It codes for CASSPLAGGNTDTQYF.

This clone was seen only a few times. The chain is built from TRBV7-9 and TRBJ2-7; D perhaps matches TRBD2 (6 bases). Trimming shortened V by 1 base and J by 0 bases, and 16 bases separated the two germline ends. CDR1 is SEHNR, CDR2 FQNEAQ, per germline (reference sequence). The CDR3 totals 17 residues. The CDR3: CASSLVVGGTDSYEQYF. The CDR3 DNA reads as TGTGCCAGCAGCTTAGTTGTAGGCGGGACGGACTCCTACGAGCAGTACTTC.

The chain employs TRBV5-4 and TRBJ2-7; 7 positions agree with TRBD2. The length of the CDR3 is 15 residues. The V gene end was trimmed by 2 bases and the J gene end by 0 bases; junction bases not matched to a gene: 5. Per germline, CDR1 SGHNT and CDR2 YYREEE (reference sequence). CDR3 in DNA: TGTGCCAGCAGCTTTGAGCGGGGATCCTCCTACGAGCAGTACTTC. Residues: CASSFERGSSYEQYF.

The chain recombines TRBV9 with TRBJ2-1; 9 bases line up with TRBD2. Germline-derived CDR1 and CDR2 are SGDLS and YYNGEE. CDR3 length: 16 amino acids. V lost 0 bases to trimming and J lost 6 bases; unmatched junction nucleotides: 7. The CDR3 region is CASSVDPRGGLNEQFF. The CDR3 bases are TGTGCCAGCAGCGTAGACCCGCGGGGGGGCCTCAATGAGCAGTTCTTC.

V is TRBV7-8 and J is TRBJ1-5, with 12 positions matching TRBD1. The germline V gene has CDR1 SGHVS and CDR2 FQNEAQ. The ends lost 4 bases at V and 5 bases at J; junction bases unmatched: 3. This CDR3 has 15 amino acids. Here the CDR3 DNA reads TGTGCCAGCAGCTCGGGACAGGGGGCGTATCAGCCCCAGCATTTT. Translated, it gives CASSSGQGAYQPQHF.

The rearrangement uses TRBV4-1 and TRBJ2-7; TRBD1 is a possible D gene (5 bases). V was clipped by 1 base and J by 5 bases, with 15 bases between them. The germline V gene encodes CDR1 MGHRA and CDR2 YSYEKL. The CDR3 runs 15 residues. CDR3 bases: TGCGCCAGCAGCCAAGGGTCAGGGTATTACCACGAGCAGTACTTC. It specifies CASSQGSGYYHEQYF.

This chain joins TRBV4-1 and TRBJ1-5; TRBD1 agrees at 7 bases. The CDR3 has 15 residues. Germline trimming cut 0 bases from V and 4 bases from J; bases unmatched to any gene: 3. CDR1 is MGHRA, CDR2 YSYEKL, per germline. The CDR3 region has the DNA TGCGCCAGCAGCCAAGACAGGGGGAAAAATCAGCCCCAGCATTTT. It translates to CASSQDRGKNQPQHF.

This clone has a single count. The chain carries TRBV11-2 and TRBJ1-4; a possible D gene is TRBD1 (6 bases). The CDR3 sequence is 15 residues long. Deletions cut 5 bases from V and 7 bases from J, with 17 bases between. CDR1 and CDR2 (germline): SGHAT, FQNNGV. The CDR3 sequence is CASSPTGGAGEKLFF. The DNA of the CDR3 is TGTGCCAGCAGCCCCACGGGGGGGGCGGGTGAAAAACTGTTTTTT.

This clone occurred a few times. The gene calls are TRBV5-1 and TRBJ2-7; 7 bases are shared with TRBD1. From germline, CDR1 is SGHRS and CDR2 YFSETQ. CDR3 length: 14 amino acids. V lost 2 bases to trimming and J lost 5 bases; unmatched junction nucleotides: 7. As DNA, the CDR3 is TGCGCCAGCAGCTTAAGGACAGGTCGGGACGAGCAGTACTTC. Encoded protein: CASSLRTGRDEQYF.

This clone has a single count. V and J are TRBV5-4 and TRBJ1-5, with a possible D match to TRBD1 (6 bases). V shed 2 bases and J shed 0 bases, with 6 bases lying between them. The CDR3 sequence is 14 residues long. Looked up from germline, CDR1 is SGHNT and CDR2 is YYREEE (reference sequence). CDR3 in DNA: TGTGCCAGCAGCTTACAGGGTAGCAATCAGCCCCAGCATTTT. Translated: CASSLQGSNQPQHF.

The chain couples TRBV28 to TRBJ1-5, with D tentatively TRBD1 (6 bases). This CDR3 is 15 amino acids long. V lost 2 bases and J 7 bases, leaving 15 bases between the germline ends. From germline, CDR1 is MDHEN and CDR2 SYDVKM. CDR3 protein: CASSLISGGGQPQHF. The CDR3 coding sequence is TGTGCCAGCAGTTTAATCTCGGGGGGCGGACAGCCCCAGCATTTT.

CDR3 sequence reads: CASSYDRKNTEAFF. CDR3 in DNA: TGTGCCAGCAGTTACGACAGGAAGAACACTGAAGCTTTCTTT. The chain combines TRBV6-5 with TRBJ1-1, with D maybe TRBD1 (6 bases). Trimming left V 2 bases short and J 1 base short, with 8 bases between. CDR3 length: 14 residues. Looked up from germline, CDR1 is MNHEY and CDR2 is SVGAGI.